A selection of T cell receptor beta chains follows, all from one sample in a study of T cells in Graves' hyperthyroidism and ophthalmopathy. TCRdb ran MiXCR on the multiplex PCR reads and lists one entry per CDR3 protein. The data hold around 600,000 distinct CDR3 sequences, with roughly 15% observed a single time. The sequencing sample was made of blood. The receptors shown here come from a woman aged 45 to 65 with Graves' ophthalmopathy. Both conserved end residues are part of each CDR3. Fields, in order: CDR3 length, V gene, J gene, D gene, clone size, CDR3 DNA, CDR3 protein. The D gene is left open where the match is weak. Clone size is shown for a subset of rows, as once, few, many or a class of expanded clone.

15	TRBV7-3	TRBJ2-5	.	.	TGTGCCAGCAGCTTTGGAGGGTTTCGGAAAGAGACCCAGTACTTC	CASSFGGFRKETQYF
13	TRBV20-1	TRBJ2-7	.	many	TGCAGTGTCCAGAATCGGGAGCGCTACGAGCAGTACTTC	CSVQNRERYEQYF
16	TRBV9	TRBJ2-3	TRBD1	many	TGTGCCAGCAGCGTAGGGGCGAGGGGGCGCACAGATACGCAGTATTTT	CASSVGARGRTDTQYF
17	TRBV6-1	TRBJ2-3	TRBD2	many	TGTGCCAGCAGTAATCGACGGACTAGCGGGTTCACAGATACGCAGTATTTT	CASSNRRTSGFTDTQYF
16	TRBV5-1	TRBJ2-2	TRBD2	many	TGCGCCAGCAGCGCATCAGCGGGAGGGAACACCGGGGAGCTGTTTTTT	CASSASAGGNTGELFF
16	TRBV28	TRBJ2-2	TRBD2	.	TGTGCCAGCGTAACGAGCGGGAGGGCCGGGGTCGGGGAGCTGTTTTTT	CASVTSGRAGVGELFF
15	TRBV7-2	TRBJ2-3	TRBD1	.	TGTGCCAGCAGCTCGGGGACAGGGATAATAGATACGCAGTATTTT	CASSSGTGIIDTQYF
14	TRBV11-2	TRBJ2-5	.	many	TGTGCCAGCAGCTTAGTTTGGGACGGAGAGACCCAGTACTTC	CASSLVWDGETQYF
14	TRBV5-6	TRBJ1-1	.	few	TGTGCCAGCAGCTTGGCGTTGTGGAACACTGAAGCTTTCTTT	CASSLALWNTEAFF
20	TRBV2	TRBJ2-1	TRBD2	many	TGTGCCAGCAGCCCTGCGACTAGCGGGAGGGCCGGAGGGGGGAAGCATGAGCAGTTCTTC	CASSPATSGRAGGGKHEQFF
15	TRBV27	TRBJ1-4	.	few	TGTGCCAGCAGTCCCGGCACAGTGGCTAATGAAAAACTGTTTTTT	CASSPGTVANEKLFF
16	TRBV20-1	TRBJ2-1	.	many	TGCAGTGCTGACAAGCTTCGCAGAGATTCCTACAATGAGCAGTTCTTC	CSADKLRRDSYNEQFF
18	TRBV12-3/TRBV12-4	TRBJ2-3	TRBD2	many	TGTGCCAGCAGTTTAGCGGGGTTTCTAGCGGGATCGACGGATACGCAGTATTTT	CASSLAGFLAGSTDTQYF
14	TRBV20-1	TRBJ2-5	TRBD2	.	TGCGGTGCTCCGACTAGCGGGAGAGAAGAGACCCAGTACTTC	CGAPTSGREETQYF
13	TRBV6-2/TRBV6-3	TRBJ1-2	TRBD1	.	TGTGCCAGCAGTTACAACAGGGGGCAGCGCTACACCTTC	CASSYNRGQRYTF
16	TRBV7-2	TRBJ1-5	.	many	TGTGCCAGCAGCTTAGAAGGGAGACTCCCCAATCAGCCCCAGCATTTT	CASSLEGRLPNQPQHF
16	TRBV10-3	TRBJ1-5	TRBD1	many	TGTGCCATCAGTGAGAGGACAGGGGAGGGCAATCAGCCCCAGCATTTT	CAISERTGEGNQPQHF
15	TRBV20-1	TRBJ1-1	.	many	TGCAGTGCTAGAACACAGACAGGTTCGAACACTGAAGCTTTCTTT	CSARTQTGSNTEAFF
16	TRBV6-2/TRBV6-3	TRBJ1-5	TRBD1	many	TGTGCCAGCAGTTACCGACAGGGAATGAATAATCAGCCCCAGCATTTT	CASSYRQGMNNQPQHF
13	TRBV6-2/TRBV6-3	TRBJ1-1	.	many	TGTGCCAGCAGTTACCGAGGGTTCGTGGTTGCTTTCTTT	CASSYRGFVVAFF
16	TRBV11-1	TRBJ2-5	TRBD2	many	TGTGCCAGCAGCAACCTTGGACTAGCGGGAGATGAGACCCAGTACTTC	CASSNLGLAGDETQYF
20	TRBV28	TRBJ2-1	TRBD2	many	TGTGCCAGCAGTTTTCCGGGACTAGCGGATGTTGGAGGCTCCTACAATGAGCAGTTCTTC	CASSFPGLADVGGSYNEQFF
15	TRBV18	TRBJ2-1	TRBD2	.	TGTGCCAGCTCACCACTAGCGGGATGGTACAATGAGCAGTTCTTC	CASSPLAGWYNEQFF
16	TRBV24-1	TRBJ2-3	TRBD1	.	TGTGCCACCAGTGAACCCGGACAGGGGGCAGGGGATACGCAGTATTTT	CATSEPGQGAGDTQYF
13	TRBV5-8	TRBJ2-7	TRBD1	.	TGTGCCAGCAACAGGGGCGAGTCCTACGAGCAGTACTTC	CASNRGESYEQYF
13	TRBV6-1	TRBJ1-5	.	many	TGTGCCAGCAGACAGGGTCAGAATCAGCCCCAGCATTTT	CASRQGQNQPQHF
15	TRBV5-1	TRBJ2-2	TRBD1	few	TGCGCCAGCAGCTTGGCGGACAGGGATGCCGGGGAGCTGTTTTTT	CASSLADRDAGELFF
15	TRBV20-1	TRBJ1-4	.	few	TGCAGTGCTAGTAGTTGGACCTCAACTAATGAAAAACTGTTTTTT	CSASSWTSTNEKLFF
13	TRBV6-1	TRBJ2-7	.	many	TGTGCCAGCAGTGAACCGGGAGTGTACGAGCAGTACTTC	CASSEPGVYEQYF
13	TRBV20-1	TRBJ1-1	.	many	TGCAGTGCTACAACCCGAACAGACACAGAAGCTTTCTTT	CSATTRTDTEAFF
16	TRBV11-2	TRBJ1-1	.	.	TGTGCCAGCAGTCCCCCAAACTGGGAGGTGAACACTGAAGCTTTCTTT	CASSPPNWEVNTEAFF
15	TRBV20-1	TRBJ2-1	TRBD2	many	TGCAGTGCTAGAGCACTAGCGGGTAGCTACAATGAGCAGTTCTTC	CSARALAGSYNEQFF
13	TRBV6-2/TRBV6-3	TRBJ2-7	.	many	TGTGCCAGCGTTAGGAGAGGTGATTACGAGCAGTACTTC	CASVRRGDYEQYF
13	TRBV30	TRBJ1-2	TRBD1	many	TGTGCCTGGAACCTCCAGGGGGCGTCGGGCTACACCTTC	CAWNLQGASGYTF
15	TRBV5-1	TRBJ2-1	.	many	TGCGCCAGCGGGGCTAGCGCCGGTACCTACAATGAGCAGTTCTTC	CASGASAGTYNEQFF
12	TRBV20-1	TRBJ2-5	TRBD1	many	TGCAGTGCTAGGGGGACAGGGGGACGGGAGTACTTC	CSARGTGGREYF
16	TRBV18	TRBJ2-3	TRBD2	many	TGTGCCAGCTCATATACGACTAGCGGGAGCTCAGATACGCAGTATTTT	CASSYTTSGSSDTQYF
14	TRBV9	TRBJ2-7	.	many	TGTGCCAGCAGCGGCGGGACAAGAGCCTACGAGCAGTACTTC	CASSGGTRAYEQYF
14	TRBV20-1	TRBJ1-4	.	many	TGCAGTGCTAGAGATCCAGGAGGCGGTGAAAAACTGTTTTTT	CSARDPGGGEKLFF